This T cell receptor (beta chain) originates from a study of CD8+ T cells in alopecia areata. Background on the study: Treated patients took oral tofacitinib at 5 to 10 mg twice daily. Tofacitinib continued for 6 to 18 months and was then withheld for 6 months.

CDR3 length: 15 residues. The germline CDR1 and CDR2 sequences are SGHRS and YFSETQ. The ends were cut back, 4 bases at V and 1 base at J, with 9 bases in the middle. Isolated RNA was reverse transcribed into cDNA used as the sequencing template. The assay was immunoSEQ multiplex PCR, and TCRdb's table has in-frame clones only and misses some. The table has 150,000 to 200,000 clones, 50% to 60% seen once. Peripheral blood and lesional scalp punch biopsies were taken from alopecia areata patients. Points on this clone: Its antigen is unknown.

Broader study findings: Against the mouse data, patients shared TCRs less clearly, possibly for HLA reasons.

The rearrangement uses TRBV5-1 and TRBJ2-6, with a tentative D call TRBD1 (5 bases). The receptor's source is a human donor with alopecia areata. Sequences were derived from CD4+ T cells sorted from blood, sampled at week 0. The CDR3: CASSARVSGANVLTF. The CDR3, as DNA: TGCGCCAGCAGCGCCAGGGTATCTGGGGCCAACGTCCTGACTTTC.